This TCR beta chain comes out of a study of cytomegalovirus exposure and HLA in healthy donors. On the study more broadly: In an earlier analysis, almost 120 million unique TCR beta sequences were found from about 179 million T cells. General study findings and limits: High specificity and sensitivity for cytomegalovirus status were reported for the classifier. Sequencing depth roughly uniform across donors was assumed in presence/absence analyses. After further analysis at a later stage, 15,000 to 20,000 TCR beta sequences were associated with HLA alleles at 0.05 false discovery rate.

Germline V gives CDR1 SNHLY, CDR2 FYNNEI. This CDR3 contains 12 residues. The ends were cut back, 7 bases at V and 2 bases at J, with 9 bases in the middle. PCR employed 60 Vbeta and 13 Jbeta primers. Sequencing was performed with immunoSEQ multiplex PCR; in TCRdb, only in-frame clones are kept and a portion is missing. The table lists about 82,000 clones, around 81% of them singletons. A remark on this clone: The antigen is unknown.

This chain links TRBV2 with TRBJ2-7, with D perhaps matching TRBD2 (5 bases). The TCR comes from a male donor in good health and CMV-seropositive. What was sequenced was PBMCs. The CDR3 DNA reads TGTGCCAGCACCCCCGGGACCTACGAGCAGTACTTC. This gives the protein CASTPGTYEQYF. Supplemented by reference TRBV2 and TRBJ2-7, the full variable domain reads EPEVTQTPSHQVTQMGQEVILRCVPISNHLYFYWYRQILGQKVEFLVSFYNNEISEKSEIFDDQFSVERPDGSNFTLKIRSTKLEDSAMYFCASTPGTYEQYFGPGTRLTVT.